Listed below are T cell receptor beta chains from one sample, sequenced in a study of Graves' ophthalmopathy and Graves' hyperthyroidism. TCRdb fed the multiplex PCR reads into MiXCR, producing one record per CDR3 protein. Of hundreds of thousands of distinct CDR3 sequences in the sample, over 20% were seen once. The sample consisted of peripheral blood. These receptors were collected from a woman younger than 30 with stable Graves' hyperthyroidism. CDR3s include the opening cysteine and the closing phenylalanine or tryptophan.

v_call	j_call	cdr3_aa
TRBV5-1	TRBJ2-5	CATSSGSTETQYF
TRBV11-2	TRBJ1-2	CASTLGRARESGYTF
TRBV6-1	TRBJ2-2	CASQLFSPRIAGELFF
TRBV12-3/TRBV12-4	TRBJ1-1	CASSRQGAWTEAFF
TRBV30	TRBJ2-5	CAWSVKQETQYF
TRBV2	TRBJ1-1	CASSSGRMNTEAFF
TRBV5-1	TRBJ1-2	CASSLGGQATYGYTF
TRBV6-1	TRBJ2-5	CASSDWDTQETQYF
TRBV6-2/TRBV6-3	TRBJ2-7	CASSWTSGRREQYF
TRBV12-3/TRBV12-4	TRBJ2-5	CASSFGPETQYF
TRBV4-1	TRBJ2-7	CASSQRVTGTRSSYEQYF
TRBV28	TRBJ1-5	CASSTGQLLSNQPQHF
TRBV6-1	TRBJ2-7	CASSGWQADYEQYF
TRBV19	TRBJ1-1	CASIPIGKGQLNTEAFF
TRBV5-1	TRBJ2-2	CASSRSGSGTGELFF
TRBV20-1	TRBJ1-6	CSGTPDSSPLHF
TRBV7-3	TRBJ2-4	CASSLGPRWDKNIQYF
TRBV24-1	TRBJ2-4	CATSDPTDKRKYF
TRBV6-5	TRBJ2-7	CASSYSGTSVYEQYF
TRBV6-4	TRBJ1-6	CASSPGEQGNSPLHF
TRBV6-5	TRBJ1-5	CASSYSKGLNQPQHF
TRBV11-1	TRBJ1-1	CASSLFGQLNTEAFF
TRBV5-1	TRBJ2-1	CASSLMGDYNEQFF
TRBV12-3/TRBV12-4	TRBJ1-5	CASSPSGVTSQPQHF
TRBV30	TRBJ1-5	CAWSGTQRIHSNQPQHF
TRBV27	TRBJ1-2	CASSTTPYRDYGYTF
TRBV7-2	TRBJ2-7	CASSSRHYEQYF
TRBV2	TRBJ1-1	CASSKDRNMNTEAFF
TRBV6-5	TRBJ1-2	CVSSYRASNYGYTF
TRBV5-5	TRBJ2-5	CASSLGRGEGTQYF
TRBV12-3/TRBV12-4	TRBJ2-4	CASSLGENIQYF
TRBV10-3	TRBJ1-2	CAISDVAGYTF
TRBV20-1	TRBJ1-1	CSATRQGRPNTEAFF
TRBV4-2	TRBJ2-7	CASSQDISRYEQYF
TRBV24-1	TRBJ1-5	CATSDVSQRQPQHF
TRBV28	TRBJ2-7	CASSLDRTYEQYF
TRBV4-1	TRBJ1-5	CASSQEGTGRNQPQHF
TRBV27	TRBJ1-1	CASSSLGKYTEAFF
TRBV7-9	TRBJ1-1	CASGRGGNTEAFF
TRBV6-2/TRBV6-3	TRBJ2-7	CASTPALNNFDEQYF
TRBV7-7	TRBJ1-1	CASSLDLHTEAFF
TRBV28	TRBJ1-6	CASSLLTVYNSPLHF
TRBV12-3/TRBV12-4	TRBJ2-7	CASSFRASYEQYF
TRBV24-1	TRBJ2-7	CATSDLTGYEQYF
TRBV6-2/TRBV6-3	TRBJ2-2	CASSKAGTQIYSGELFF
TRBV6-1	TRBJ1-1	CASSEVGTGGGTNTEAFF
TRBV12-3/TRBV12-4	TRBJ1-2	CASSFEGAPHNYGYTF
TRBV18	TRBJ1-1	CASSFRQGESTEAFF
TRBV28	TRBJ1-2	CASSPQGGALPNYGYTF
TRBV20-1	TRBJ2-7	CSVLTGIGEQYF
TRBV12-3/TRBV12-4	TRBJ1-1	CASSLSGGNTEAFF
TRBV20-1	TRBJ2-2	CSATSGLARTGELFF
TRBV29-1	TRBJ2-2	CSFQVRSYGELFF
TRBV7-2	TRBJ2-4	CASSLEAAGNIQYF
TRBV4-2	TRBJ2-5	CASSQAGTQETQYF
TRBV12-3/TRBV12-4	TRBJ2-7	CASTDLGDQGLHEQYF
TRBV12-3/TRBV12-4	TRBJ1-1	CASNQGTETEAFF
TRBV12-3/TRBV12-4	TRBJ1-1	CASSLTNRGNTEAFF
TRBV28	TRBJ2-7	CASGLNEQYF